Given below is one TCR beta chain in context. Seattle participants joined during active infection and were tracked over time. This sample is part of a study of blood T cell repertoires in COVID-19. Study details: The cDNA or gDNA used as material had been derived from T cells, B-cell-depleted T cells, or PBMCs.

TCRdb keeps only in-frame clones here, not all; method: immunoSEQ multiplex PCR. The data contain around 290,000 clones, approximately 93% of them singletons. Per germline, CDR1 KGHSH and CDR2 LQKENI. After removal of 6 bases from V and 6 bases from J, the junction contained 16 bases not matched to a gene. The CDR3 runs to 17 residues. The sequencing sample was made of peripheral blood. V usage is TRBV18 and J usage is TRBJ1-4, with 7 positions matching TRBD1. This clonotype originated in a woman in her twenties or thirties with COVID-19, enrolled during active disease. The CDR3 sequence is CASSPRALQGSYEKLFF. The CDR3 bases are TGTGCCAGCTCGCCCCGCGCCCTACAGGGGAGTTATGAAAAACTGTTTTTT. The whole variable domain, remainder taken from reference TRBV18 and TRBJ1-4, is NAGVMQNPRHLVRRRGQEARLRCSPMKGHSHVYWYRQLPEEGLKFMVYLQKENIIDESGMPKERFSAEFPKEGPSILRIQQVVRGDSAAYFCASSPRALQGSYEKLFFGSGTQLSVL.